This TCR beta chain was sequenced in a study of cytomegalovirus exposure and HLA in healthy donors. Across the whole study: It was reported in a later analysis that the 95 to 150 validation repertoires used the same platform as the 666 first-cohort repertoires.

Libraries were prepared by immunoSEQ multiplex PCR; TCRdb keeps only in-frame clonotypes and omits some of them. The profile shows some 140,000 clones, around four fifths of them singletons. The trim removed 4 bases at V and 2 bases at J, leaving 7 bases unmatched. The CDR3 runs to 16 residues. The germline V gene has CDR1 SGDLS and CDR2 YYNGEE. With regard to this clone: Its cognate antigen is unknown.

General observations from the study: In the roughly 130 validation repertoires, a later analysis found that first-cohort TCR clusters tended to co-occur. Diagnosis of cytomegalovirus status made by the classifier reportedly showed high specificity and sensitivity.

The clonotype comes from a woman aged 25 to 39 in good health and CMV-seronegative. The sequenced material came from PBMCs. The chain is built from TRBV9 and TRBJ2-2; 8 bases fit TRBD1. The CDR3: CASSLQGASNTGELFF. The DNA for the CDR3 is TGTGCCAGCAGCCTCCAGGGGGCGTCTAACACCGGGGAGCTGTTTTTT.